This T cell receptor (beta chain) is drawn from a study of blood T cell repertoires in COVID-19. Overall study: Samples taken during acute and convalescent COVID-19 were collected in the United States, Italy and Spain.

Methods used by the authors: Cell counts per sample came from amplifying reference gene primers. Repertoires were generated with immunoSEQ multiplex PCR, while TCRdb's copy carries only in-frame clones and drops some. From that table come the V and J calls and clone size; the DNA was used to work out D and trimming. The sample lists under 200,000 clones, about 85% seen once, with about 22% in the top ten. Germline V lookup: CDR1 MGHRA, CDR2 YSYEKL. The CDR3 loop spans 18 amino acids. Losses at the gene ends were 4 bases for V and 7 bases for J; bases not matched to a gene: 14. This clonotype was sampled from a man aged 60-69 years with active or convalescent COVID-19. The rearrangement uses TRBV4-1 and TRBJ1-5; 12 bases are a match to TRBD1. Sequencing was done on a sample of peripheral blood. The CDR3 protein is CASSPGQGAAVKAQPQHF. The CDR3 bases are TGCGCCAGCAGCCCGGGACAGGGGGCGGCCGTAAAGGCCCAGCCCCAGCATTTT.